This T cell receptor beta chain is from a study of blood T cells in healthy people across ages (dated by TCRdb to between 2015 and 2017). Notes on the research overall: In model experiments, template switching captured roughly one uniquely barcoded TCR beta cDNA molecule for every two T cells. To avoid experimental bias, donors of different ages were distributed randomly across sequencing lanes. Age-related changes in TCR beta repertoire diversity were measured in the study by deep sequencing normalized with unique cDNA molecular identifiers. For two donors (one aged 18 to 29 and one aged 80 or older), the study analyzed two additional independent replicas of 1 million unique cDNA reads from the same blood draw. Donors were grouped into four age groups: young (average approximately 15 years), middle-aged (approximately 41), aged (around 60) and long-lived (around 80). The study at large found these results: The percentage of naive T cells measured by flow cytometry correlated strongly with observed TCR beta diversity. Compared with the aged group, the long-lived group had more naive CD4+ T cells, fewer expanded clones and increased TCR diversity, suggesting age selection. Conclusive comparison of naive and antigen-experienced compartments was prevented by the profiling of bulk unsorted PBMCs. As age increased, observed TCR beta diversity per million T cells dropped in a roughly linear way, and a significant reduction was already evident by age about 40. Total diversity estimates from one million sequenced T cells were considered lower bounds and underestimates. Donor CMV infection status was unknown, potentially confounding age-related changes in expanded clonotypes.

V is shortened by 1 base, J by 0 bases, and the region joining them spans 10 bases. CDR1 and CDR2 are drawn from the germline V gene: SGHRS, YFSETQ. Including cysteine and phenylalanine, the CDR3 has 15 amino acids. Only CDR3 DNA remains: 45 bases, in frame from the first base. In regard to this clonotype: The antigen it binds to is not known. No quality values exist for individual bases; no much larger clone is one base distant.

The library was produced with 5' RACE. Instrument on record: Illumina HiSeq 2500. A second PCR of about 6 to 11 cycles was run with a J-beta primer mix and a sample-barcoded 5' primer. A unique molecular identifier was introduced onto each TCR beta cDNA molecule by a template-switch 5' adaptor carrying 12 random nucleotides. At least 2.5 million CDR3-containing paired-end reads were obtained from each sample. All of the RNA was converted into first-strand cDNA using the Mint cDNA synthesis kit, with a TRBC-specific oligonucleotide serving as the primer. After uracil-DNA glycosylase treatment, a first 18-cycle PCR used universal primers M1SS and BC2_uni_R on all cDNA. On the authors' methods: Each sample was normalized by randomly selecting 1 million high-quality reads, each carrying a distinct molecular identifier. Instead of being binned into consensus sequences, reads that shared molecular identifiers were thrown out. MiTCR, run with a Q25 quality threshold and the strictest error-elimination algorithm, handled CDR3 identification, clonotype clustering and error correction. Lower-bound total TCR beta diversity was estimated with a nonparametric unseen species model using Euler transformation. The public reads were quality trimmed at Q25 with fastp and then assembled into clones with MiXCR by TCRdb, keeping productive beta chains. Rows matching on CDR3 protein sequence are summarized as one entry with the most common DNA and genes. These V and J calls originate from TCRdb's pipeline instead of the authors' own analysis. For this sample the table gives 650,000 to 700,000 distinct CDR3 sequences, of which under 65% were detected only once. Clones ranked in the top ten supply approximately 13% of the sample.

The 39 donors, aged about 6 to 100 years, were systemically healthy Caucasian individuals from Russia. Each donor gave around 9.5 milliliters of peripheral blood, collected into EDTA-treated Vacutainer tubes. Ficoll-Paque density-gradient centrifugation was used to isolate PBMCs, with at least 7 million obtained per sample. Total RNA was extracted from PBMCs with Trizol reagent, with at least 6 micrograms obtained per sample. For every donor, an aliquot of PBMCs went through flow cytometry to measure the percentages of naive CD45RAhigh/CD27high T cells. Sequencing was done on a sample of blood. The chain is made from TRBV5-1 and TRBJ2-5; possibly the D gene is TRBD2, per 5 matching bases. The clonotype comes from an elderly woman in good health. The nucleotide sequence is given as TGCGCCAGCAGCTTGAGCGGTATCAACCAAGAGACCCAGTACTTC. This gives the protein CASSLSGINQETQYF.